This TCR beta chain was sequenced during a study of blood T cells in healthy people across ages (dated by TCRdb to between 2015 and 2017). For context, the study as a whole: In model experiments, template switching captured about one uniquely barcoded TCR beta cDNA molecule for every two T cells. The study measured age-related changes in TCR beta repertoire diversity using deep sequencing normalized with unique cDNA molecular identifiers. The donors were split into four age groups: young (average about 15 years), middle-aged (roughly 39), aged (more than 60) and long-lived (roughly 77). To avoid experimental bias, donors of different ages were randomly spread across the sequencing lanes. Using the same blood draw, the study looked at two additional independent replicas of 1 million unique cDNA reads for two donors, one aged 18 to 30 and the other aged 80 or older. Overall study outcomes, separate from this receptor: Because profiling used bulk unsorted PBMCs, naive and antigen-experienced compartments could not be compared conclusively. Compared with the aged group, the long-lived group had more naive CD4+ T cells, fewer expanded clones and increased TCR diversity, suggesting age selection. Estimates of total diversity from one million sequenced T cells were regarded as lower bounds and underestimates. The percentage of naive T cells measured by flow cytometry correlated strongly with observed TCR beta diversity. Because donor CMV infection status was unknown, age-related changes in expanded clonotypes were potentially confounded. Observed TCR beta diversity per million T cells fell roughly linearly with age, and a significant reduction was already apparent by age roughly 40.

The CDR3 starts with the cysteine, ends with the phenylalanine, and has 15 residues. Only CDR3 DNA remains: 45 bases, in frame from the first base. Taken from the germline V gene (reference sequence), the CDR1 and CDR2 loops are MNHEY and SMNVEV. At the junction V is shortened by 7 bases and J by 11 bases; bases outside the gene matches: 14. Library method: 5' RACE. The sequencing machine was an Illumina HiSeq 2500. A second PCR of roughly 7 to 11 cycles was performed with a sample-barcoded 5' primer and a J-beta primer mix. Each TCR beta cDNA molecule received a unique molecular identifier from a template-switch 5' adaptor carrying 12 random nucleotides. Each sample yielded at least 3 million CDR3-containing paired-end reads. All of the RNA was converted into first-strand cDNA using the Mint cDNA synthesis kit, with a TRBC-specific oligonucleotide serving as the primer. After uracil-DNA glycosylase treatment, a first 18-cycle PCR used universal primers M1SS and BC2_uni_R on all cDNA. In the paper's pipeline: For normalization, 1 million high-quality reads were randomly selected from each sample, with every read carrying a distinct molecular identifier. Reads sharing molecular identifiers were discarded rather than binned into consensus sequences. MiTCR, with a Q25 quality threshold and the strictest error-elimination algorithm, was used for CDR3 identification, clonotype clustering and error correction. A nonparametric unseen species model with Euler transformation was used to estimate a lower bound on total TCR beta diversity. The public sequencing data were trimmed at Q25 with fastp and processed into clonotypes with MiXCR by TCRdb, which kept only in-frame beta chains. Here each entry gathers all rows of one CDR3 protein and keeps the most common genes and DNA. What appears here as the V and J calls and clone size reflects TCRdb's work, not the paper's. The sample includes about 1.5 million distinct CDR3 sequences, with about 40% observed a single time. Roughly 8.2% of the sample is held by the ten biggest clonotypes.

For this clonotype: There is no known antigen for this receptor. Per-base qualities were not stored, and no clone one base away is much larger.

The roughly 39 donors, aged about 6 to 95 years, were systemically healthy Caucasian individuals from Russia. Roughly 9.5 milliliters of peripheral blood were drawn from each donor into EDTA-treated Vacutainer tubes. Ficoll-Paque density-gradient centrifugation was used to isolate PBMCs, with at least 6 million per sample. Trizol reagent was used to extract total RNA from the PBMCs, yielding at least 6 micrograms per sample. For every donor, flow cytometry on a PBMC aliquot measured the percentage of naive CD45RAhigh/CD27high T cells. Material for sequencing was blood. The rearranged segments are TRBV27 and TRBJ1-6; TRBD1 fits 7 bases in the junction. The sequence derives from a woman aged 18-29 years in good health. Here is the DNA: TGTGCCAGCAACCCTACAGGGACAGTTCATGCACCCCTCCACTTT. This yields the protein CASNPTGTVHAPLHF.